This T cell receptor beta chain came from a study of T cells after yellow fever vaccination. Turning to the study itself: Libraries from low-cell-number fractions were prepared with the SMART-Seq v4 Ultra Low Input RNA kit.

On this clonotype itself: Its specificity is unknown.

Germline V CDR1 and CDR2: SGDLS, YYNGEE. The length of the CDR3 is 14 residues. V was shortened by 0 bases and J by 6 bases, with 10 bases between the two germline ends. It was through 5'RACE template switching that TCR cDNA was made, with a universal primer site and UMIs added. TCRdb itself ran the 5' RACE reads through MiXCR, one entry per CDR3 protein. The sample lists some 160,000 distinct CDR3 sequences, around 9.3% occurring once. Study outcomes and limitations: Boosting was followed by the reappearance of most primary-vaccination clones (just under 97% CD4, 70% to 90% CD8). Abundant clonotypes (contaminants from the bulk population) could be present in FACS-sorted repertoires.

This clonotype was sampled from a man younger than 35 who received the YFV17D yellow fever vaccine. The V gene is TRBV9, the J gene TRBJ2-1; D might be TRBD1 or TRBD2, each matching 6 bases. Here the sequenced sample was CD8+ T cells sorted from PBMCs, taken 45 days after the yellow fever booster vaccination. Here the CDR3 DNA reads TGTGCCAGCAGCGTAGGAGGGGGGCGCAATGAGCAGTTCTTC. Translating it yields CASSVGGGRNEQFF.